What follows are 25 T cell receptor beta chains derived from one specimen sequenced in a study of blood T cells in healthy people across ages. Sample-barcoded 5' priming and a J-beta primer mix drove a second PCR of about 6 to 11 cycles. TCRdb ran MiXCR on the 5' RACE reads and lists one entry per CDR3 protein. The sample lists about 640,000 distinct CDR3 sequences, 45% to 65% occurring once. The source material was blood. These receptors all stem from a man between 60 and 70 years old in good health.

This clonotype was recorded once. CDR3 nucleotides: TGCGCCAGCAGCTTCCGGGACAGTTACTACGAGCAGTACTTC. This gives the protein CASSFRDSYYEQYF. The chain joins TRBV5-1 to TRBJ2-7; 7 bases map to TRBD1. Germline lookup yields CDR1 SGHRS and CDR2 YFSETQ. CDR3 length: 14 amino acids. The trim removed 2 bases at V and 3 bases at J, leaving 5 bases unmatched.

The rearrangement uses TRBV10-2 and TRBJ1-1; TRBD1 aligns across 7 bases. V shed 6 bases, J shed 4 bases, and the junction held 5 bases outside the gene matches. This CDR3 has 13 amino acids. From germline, CDR1 is WSHSY and CDR2 SAAADI. CDR3 sequence (DNA): TGCGCCAGCAGGAACAGGGGAGGCACTGAAGCTTTCTTT. This encodes CASRNRGGTEAFF.

The genes are TRBV5-1 and TRBJ2-2, with a possible D match to TRBD2 (7 bases). V was cut by 4 bases and J by 7 bases, with 17 bases left in between. There are 15 residues in the CDR3. The germline gives CDR1 SGHRS, CDR2 YFSETQ. CDR3 DNA sequence: TGCGCCAGCAGCCTGGGGGCGACTAGCCGCGGGGAGCTGTTTTTT. It codes for CASSLGATSRGELFF. Full variable domain (rest looked up from reference TRBV5-1 and TRBJ2-2): KAGVTQTPRYLIKTRGQQVTLSCSPISGHRSVSWYQQTPGQGLQFLFEYFSETQRNKGNFPGRFSGRQFSNSRSEMNVSTLELGDSALYLCASSLGATSRGELFFGEGSRLTVL.

V gene TRBV7-8 combines with J gene TRBJ2-3, with D possibly matching TRBD2 (5 bases). From germline, CDR1 is SGHVS and CDR2 FQNEAQ. The CDR3 spans 14 residues. The V and J ends lost 8 bases and 2 bases respectively, with 14 bases between them. The CDR3 region is CASRGLVNTDTQYF. The CDR3 DNA reads TGTGCCAGCCGAGGACTCGTGAACACAGATACGCAGTATTTT. The variable domain in full, completed from reference TRBV7-8 and TRBJ2-3, reads GAGVSQSPRYKVAKRGQDVALRCDPISGHVSLFWYQQALGQGPEFLTYFQNEAQLDKSGLPSDRFFAERPEGSVSTLKIQRTQQEDSAVYLCASRGLVNTDTQYFGPGTRLTVL.

V is TRBV3-1 and J is TRBJ2-1, with D maybe TRBD2 (5 bases). There are 15 residues in the CDR3. Germline V gene data show CDR1 as LGHDT and CDR2 as YNNKEL (reference sequence). V was clipped by 4 bases and J by 3 bases, with 13 bases between them. The CDR3 nucleotides are TGTGCCAGCAGCCCCGGGATCGCCTTCTACAATGAGCAGTTCTTC. Translated, it gives CASSPGIAFYNEQFF.

This chain connects TRBV3-1 to TRBJ1-2; D is uncertain. V lost 0 bases, J lost 4 bases, and 9 bases lay in between. Germline-derived CDR1 and CDR2 are LGHDT and YNNKEL (reference sequence). The CDR3 covers 14 residues. The CDR3 DNA reads TGTGCCAGCAGCCAAGAGGGTAACGTCTATGGCTACACCTTC. Translated, it gives CASSQEGNVYGYTF.

V gene TRBV4-1 combines with J gene TRBJ2-1, with 9 bases identical to TRBD2. V gave up 0 bases and J gave up 6 bases; unmatched junction bases: 9. The CDR3 consists of 17 residues. Germline V gives CDR1 MGHRA, CDR2 YSYEKL. The CDR3 loop reads CASSQDRLAGGANEQFF. CDR3 coding DNA: TGCGCCAGCAGCCAAGATCGGCTCGCGGGGGGGGCCAATGAGCAGTTCTTC.

The chain uses TRBV20-1 and TRBJ2-1; weak D call: TRBD2 (5 bases). V was clipped by 5 bases and J by 8 bases, with 19 bases between them. The CDR3 has 14 amino acids. Germline CDR1 DFQATT, CDR2 SNEGSKA (reference sequence). The CDR3 protein is CSAPRADPRDEQFF. The CDR3 DNA reads as TGCAGTGCTCCGCGGGCGGACCCCCGGGATGAGCAGTTCTTC.

This clonotype was counted between two and nine times. This rearrangement joins TRBV4-1 to TRBJ2-5, with D tentatively TRBD2 (5 bases). V lost 2 bases and J 5 bases, leaving 15 bases between the germline ends. Germline assignment: CDR1 MGHRA and CDR2 YSYEKL. CDR3 length equals 15 residues. The DNA of the CDR3 is TGCGCCAGCAGCCAAATAAAGGAGGTGCGGGAGACCCAGTACTTC. It yields the protein CASSQIKEVRETQYF.

The chain uses TRBV20-1 and TRBJ1-6, with D possibly being TRBD1 (6 bases). The V end was cut by 5 bases, the J end by 5 bases, with 13 bases between. The CDR3 is made up of 14 amino acids. CDR1 DFQATT and CDR2 SNEGSKA come from the germline V gene (reference sequence). The CDR3 reads CSASRGNNNSPLHF. In DNA form, the CDR3 reads TGCAGTGCTTCGAGGGGGAACAATAATTCACCCCTCCACTTT.

The rearrangement uses TRBV28 and TRBJ2-3; TRBD2 matches at 8 bases. CDR1 MDHEN and CDR2 SYDVKM come from the germline V gene. This CDR3 has 14 residues. V trimming: 7 bases; J trimming: 7 bases; junction bases outside the gene matches: 10. CDR3: CASTPGLAQHTQYF. CDR3 bases: TGTGCCAGCACCCCCGGACTAGCTCAACATACGCAGTATTTT.

The chain is built from TRBV7-9 and TRBJ2-7, with 7 bases identical to TRBD2. The CDR3 covers 15 residues. V was pared by 2 bases and J by 4 bases, with 8 bases of the junction left unmatched. Germline V gene data show CDR1 as SEHNR and CDR2 as FQNEAQ (reference sequence). This CDR3 reads CASSLSPAGEYEQYF. The CDR3 coding sequence is TGTGCCAGCAGCTTAAGTCCCGCGGGAGAGTACGAGCAGTACTTC.

Notes on this clonotype: This clone may be a read error of a much larger clone one base away. The CDR3 reads CSARVPGSLGDNEQFF. For the CDR3, the DNA is TGCAGTGCTAGAGTCCCTGGCAGCCTAGGAGACAATGAGCAGTTCTTC. This chain connects TRBV20-1 to TRBJ2-1, with D unresolved. Germline values: CDR1 DFQATT, CDR2 SNEGSKA (reference sequence). This CDR3 region has 16 residues. V was clipped by 1 base and J by 5 bases, with 18 bases between them.

This clonotype occurred many times. The V gene is TRBV11-2, the J gene TRBJ2-7, with 7 bases identical to TRBD1. Germline V lookup: CDR1 SGHAT, CDR2 FQNNGV. V gave up 5 bases and J gave up 4 bases; unmatched junction bases: 8. The CDR3 runs to 14 residues. The CDR3 sequence is CASSPTGFSYEQYF. The CDR3 DNA follows: TGTGCCAGCAGCCCGACAGGGTTTTCGTACGAGCAGTACTTC.

This clonotype has only a few counts. One end of the junction is discordant with germline, which a read error may explain. The gene calls are TRBV12-3 or TRBV12-4 and TRBJ1-2; D might be TRBD1 (6 bases). The CDR3 consists of 14 residues. The CDR3 DNA reads TGTGCCAGCAGTCTACAGGGTCTGCGCTATGGCTATACCTTC. This encodes CASSLQGLRYGYTF.

This chain links TRBV15 with TRBJ2-3; D is ambiguous. Germline-derived CDR1 and CDR2 are LNHNV and YYDKDF (reference sequence). V shed 1 base and J shed 2 bases, with 4 bases lying between them. This CDR3 has 13 residues. In DNA, the CDR3 is TGTGCCACCAGCAGAGCGGACACAGATACGCAGTATTTT. Its protein is CATSRADTDTQYF.

With respect to this clonotype: Being one base from a much bigger clone, this may be a read error. The chain has TRBV6-2 or TRBV6-3 and TRBJ2-1; no firm D call. The CDR3 loop spans 14 amino acids. Trimming pared 3 bases from V and 9 bases from J, leaving 15 bases between. CDR1 and CDR2 from the germline V gene are MNHEY and SVGEGT. The CDR3 loop reads CASSYGNRQSEQFF. The CDR3 coding sequence is TGTGCCAGCAGTTATGGGAACAGACAAAGTGAGCAGTTCTTC.

This clonotype was found a few times. The J gene is TRBJ2-5, the V gene TRBV6-5, with D tentatively TRBD1 (6 bases). CDR1 and CDR2 from the germline V gene are MNHEY and SVGAGI. V lost 6 bases and J 2 bases, leaving 16 bases between the germline ends. This CDR3 is built from 15 residues. CDR3 sequence (DNA): TGTGCCAGCAGGGAACAGGGACCCACTCAAGAGACCCAGTACTTC. As protein: CASREQGPTQETQYF.

V usage is TRBV9 and J usage is TRBJ2-1; 13 bases align to TRBD2. This CDR3 region has 17 residues. J gave up 3 bases and V 3 bases, and 6 bases lay outside the gene matches. Germline V gives CDR1 SGDLS, CDR2 YYNGEE. CDR3 DNA: TGTGCCAGCAGCGAAACTAGCGGGGGGGCTTTCTACAATGAGCAGTTCTTC. This translates into CASSETSGGAFYNEQFF.

This clonotype appeared a single time. The rearrangement joins TRBV5-5 to TRBJ2-3; possible D gene TRBD2, 5 bases. Germline CDR1 and CDR2: SGHKS and YYEKEE (reference sequence). V lost 4 bases to trimming and J lost 7 bases, with 13 bases between them. The CDR3 spans 13 residues. This CDR3 is CASSRRSGNTQYF. The CDR3 nucleotides read TGTGCCAGCAGCCGGAGGAGCGGAAATACGCAGTATTTT. The whole variable domain, remainder taken from reference TRBV5-5 and TRBJ2-3, is DAGVTQSPTHLIKTRGQQVTLRCSPISGHKSVSWYQQVLGQGPQFIFQYYEKEERGRGNFPDRFSARQFPNYSSELNVNALLLGDSALYLCASSRRSGNTQYFGPGTRLTVL.

J is TRBJ1-4 and V is TRBV13; 7 bases map to TRBD1. This CDR3 has 14 amino acids. V lost 5 bases, J lost 7 bases, and 7 bases stayed unmatched. CDR1 is PRHDT, CDR2 FYEKMQ, per germline (reference sequence). CDR3 nucleotides: TGTGCCAGCAGCCCTAGAGGGGGCGGTGAAAAACTGTTTTTT. Translation: CASSPRGGGEKLFF.

In its sample, this clonotype was seen once. The rearrangement uses TRBV15 and TRBJ2-3; D is ambiguous. V dropped 0 bases and J dropped 3 bases, with 13 bases sitting between them. The germline V gene has CDR1 LNHNV and CDR2 YYDKDF (reference sequence). The CDR3 spans 16 residues. The CDR3 sequence is CATSRDLGWGTDTQYF. The CDR3 bases are TGTGCCACCAGCAGAGATCTTGGCTGGGGTACAGATACGCAGTATTTT.

In this sample, this clonotype turned up once. The chain uses TRBV3-1 and TRBJ2-3; 8 bases match TRBD2. Unmatched junction bases numbered 3, after V lost 3 bases and J lost 4 bases. Per germline, CDR1 LGHDT and CDR2 YNNKEL (reference sequence). This CDR3 comprises 14 residues. The CDR3 reads CASSHHSGADTQYF. The CDR3 region has the DNA TGTGCCAGCAGCCACCATAGCGGGGCAGATACGCAGTATTTT.

The chain joins TRBV7-2 to TRBJ1-2; 8 nucleotides match TRBD1. Germline loops: CDR1 SGHTA, CDR2 FQGNSA. The length of the CDR3 is 15 residues. Trimming removed 3 bases from V and 1 base from J; junction bases left unmatched: 4. The CDR3 loop reads CASSFGTGINYGYTF. For the CDR3, the DNA is TGTGCCAGCAGCTTCGGGACAGGAATTAACTATGGCTACACCTTC.

This clonotype was observed a few times. This chain links TRBV10-3 with TRBJ2-3; 10 nucleotides match TRBD2. There are 16 residues in the CDR3. After removal of 5 bases from V and 1 base from J, the junction contained 6 bases not matched to a gene. The V gene's germline CDR1 is ENHRY and CDR2 SYGVKD. CDR3 amino acids: CAISPTGTSGTDTQYF. The CDR3 DNA reads TGTGCCATCAGTCCAACCGGGACTAGCGGCACAGATACGCAGTATTTT.